The TCR beta chain under discussion was sequenced for a study of Tregs in tolerant kidney transplant recipients (dated by TCRdb to about 2019). About the investigation overall: The study applied TCRbeta sequencing to find donor-specific regulatory T cells before combined kidney and bone marrow transplantation and then followed those same cells after transplant. In a few healthy controls, several methods of expanding Tregs specific for an allogeneic donor were compared by TCRbeta repertoire sequencing. Broad study findings and their caveats: Expanding Tregs with activated donor B cells appeared to identify the most biologically relevant and donor-specific TCRbeta repertoire. Biological reproducibility was not examined directly, but technical replication error appeared to be minimal. The study was limited by small patient numbers, and the findings need validation in larger populations and under other immunosuppression protocols.

The CDR3 starts with the cysteine, ends with the phenylalanine, and has 17 residues. Only CDR3 DNA remains: 51 bases, in frame from the first base. Per the germline V gene, SGHRS is the CDR1 and YFSETQ is the CDR2. V is reduced by 0 bases and J by 0 bases, leaving a spacing of 10 bases between them. Turning to this clone: What this receptor recognizes is not known. Base-call qualities are not available, and no considerably larger clone is one nucleotide away.

For TCRbeta CDR3 sequencing, genomic DNA from the sorted cells was extracted using the QIAGEN DNeasy Blood and Tissue Kit. Through immunoSEQ, high-throughput TCRbeta CDR3 sequencing was done commercially, including PCR amplification with internal controls and bias correction. Per the original workflow: Unique productive TCRbeta sequences were defined by CDR3 nucleotide sequence where primers matched, and otherwise by CDR3 amino acid sequence together with Vbeta and Jbeta genes. As a correction for sorting error, sequences shared between sorted populations at a frequency ratio of 2:1 or less were discarded, and the remaining shared sequences were assigned to the higher population. Donor-reactive sequences were defined as at least 5-fold expanded in CFSE-low cells versus unstimulated cells, with frequency of at least 0.01% in CFSE-low cells. Repertoire divergence was quantified by Jensen-Shannon divergence calculated from the top 100 TCRbeta sequences ranked by frequency. For any sample with multiple sequencing runs, sorting error was corrected in each run separately before the runs were pooled. Drawn from immuneACCESS, this table holds only the in-frame rearrangements with V and J called that TCRdb kept. Clones are partly lost; checked studies trace under half to an unresolved V gene and leave the rest unexplained. D and trimming were read from the DNA, whereas the V and J calls and clone size are those reported in that table. The sample data list around 120,000 clones, and roughly 92% of these were observed just once. Together, the top ten hold approximately 0.54% of the sample.

Unstimulated Tregs (CD4+CD25+CD127-), CD4+ non-Tregs (CD4+CD25-), CD4 and CD8 cells were FACS-sorted from thawed PBMCs. Blood from healthy controls was obtained either as purchased buffy coats or from healthy volunteers. Healthy control blood was processed by Ficoll density gradient to PBMCs and cryopreserved; patient PBMCs were collected before and after transplant. The material sequenced was CD4+ T cells from blood. The V and J genes are TRBV5-1 and TRBJ2-6, with no confident D gene call. This sequence originates from a human donor in good health. The CDR3 sequence is CASSLGSVVSGANVLTF. The DNA reads as follows: TGCGCCAGCAGCTTGGGGTCGGTAGTCTCTGGGGCCAACGTCCTGACTTTC.